The 21 T cell receptor beta chains presented below share a single source sample, sequenced in a study of OX40 agonist ivuxolimab in advanced cancers. Data came from immunoSEQ multiplex PCR; TCRdb stores just in-frame clones and leaves some out. The sample lists tens of thousands of clones, over 60% occurring once. The sample consisted of CD4+ or CD8+ T cells sorted from blood, taken in a trial of the OX40 agonist ivuxolimab. These receptors were obtained from an adult with an advanced solid tumor such as melanoma, head and neck, liver or kidney cancer.

Turning to this clone: One end of the junction varies from germline; a read error may be responsible. This CDR3 reads CASSPRASRDTQYF. DNA of the CDR3: TGTGCCAGTAGTCCCCGGGCTAGCAGAGATACGCAGTATTTT. The chain carries TRBV19 and TRBJ2-3, with D perhaps matching TRBD2 (5 bases). The V gene's germline CDR1 is LNHDA and CDR2 SQIVND (reference sequence). The CDR3 extends over 14 amino acids.

V is TRBV9 and J is TRBJ1-2; D is unresolved. V was trimmed by 0 bases and J by 1 base, leaving 7 bases between them. Germline loops: CDR1 SGDLS, CDR2 YYNGEE. The CDR3 is made up of 14 amino acids. The CDR3 loop reads CASSVAHLNYGYTF. In nucleotides, the CDR3 is TGTGCCAGCAGCGTAGCTCACCTTAACTATGGCTACACCTTC.

The rearrangement uses TRBV5-1 and TRBJ2-3; D gene unclear. Trimming took off 0 bases at V and 0 bases at J, with 14 bases between the two ends. The CDR3 runs to 17 residues. CDR1 and CDR2 from the germline V gene are SGHRS and YFSETQ. The CDR3 loop reads CASSLDNTGRSTDTQYF. In nucleotides, the CDR3 is TGCGCCAGCAGCTTGGACAACACCGGGCGTAGCACAGATACGCAGTATTTT.

This clone was detected only a few times. The V gene is TRBV2, the J gene TRBJ1-6, with TRBD1 matching over 10 bases. The CDR3 runs to 14 residues. J gave up 10 bases and V 6 bases, and 6 bases lay outside the gene matches. Germline V CDR1 and CDR2: SNHLY, FYNNEI. In nucleotides, the CDR3 is TGTGCCAGCAGCGGGGACAGGGGACTATCACCCCTCCACTTT. It codes for CASSGDRGLSPLHF.

This clone was seen only once. The chain combines TRBV2 with TRBJ2-2; TRBD1 is a possible D gene (6 bases). Deletions cut 3 bases from V and 7 bases from J, with 12 bases between. Germline V CDR1 and CDR2: SNHLY, FYNNEI. This CDR3 spans 14 amino acids. This chain's CDR3 is CASSDYRENGELFF. The DNA for the CDR3 is TGTGCCAGCAGTGACTACAGGGAAAACGGGGAGCTGTTTTTT.

Comments on this clone: Since the CDR3 does not end with the conserved phenylalanine or tryptophan, this likely comes from a read error. The rearrangement joins TRBV19 to TRBJ1-6; D possibly corresponds to TRBD1 (6 bases). V was shortened by 4 bases and J by 11 bases, with 15 bases between the two germline ends. The CDR3 extends over 14 amino acids. Germline loops: CDR1 LNHDA, CDR2 SQIVND (reference sequence). In DNA, the CDR3 is TGTGCCAGTAGTAGCGACAGGATCAATCCACCCCTCCACCTT. This gives the protein CASSSDRINPPLHL.

The rearrangement links TRBV2 to TRBJ1-2; 9 bases are shared with TRBD1. Looked up from germline, CDR1 is SNHLY and CDR2 is FYNNEI. The CDR3 runs to 13 residues. V was clipped by 6 bases and J by 6 bases; unmatched bases: 5. The CDR3 protein is CASRETGGDGYTF. As DNA, the CDR3 is TGTGCCAGCAGAGAAACAGGGGGCGATGGCTACACCTTC.

This rearrangement joins TRBV5-1 to TRBJ2-3; TRBD1 might be the D (5 bases). The CDR3 length is 17 residues. V lost 0 bases to trimming and J lost 0 bases, with 14 bases between them. Germline V lookup: CDR1 SGHRS, CDR2 YFSETQ. The chain's CDR3 is CASSLVKPGASTDTQYF. CDR3 in DNA: TGCGCCAGCAGCTTGGTCAAGCCTGGGGCTAGCACAGATACGCAGTATTTT. Full variable domain (missing parts from reference TRBV5-1 and TRBJ2-3): KAGVTQTPRYLIKTRGQQVTLSCSPISGHRSVSWYQQTPGQGLQFLFEYFSETQRNKGNFPGRFSGRQFSNSRSEMNVSTLELGDSALYLCASSLVKPGASTDTQYFGPGTRLTVL.

The chain is built from TRBV18 and TRBJ2-5; D unresolved. The germline V gene has CDR1 KGHSH and CDR2 LQKENI. V was cut by 6 bases and J by 1 base, with 3 bases left in between. There are 11 residues in the CDR3. Here the CDR3 DNA reads TGTGCCAGCTCGGGCCAAGAGACCCAGTACTTC. Translation gives CASSGQETQYF.

J is TRBJ2-3 and V is TRBV7-7, with a weak D call TRBD2 (6 bases). The CDR3 has 14 residues. Germline V gene lookup returns CDR1 SSHAT and CDR2 FNYEAQ (reference sequence). V dropped 3 bases and J dropped 4 bases, with 11 bases sitting between them. The DNA for the CDR3 is TGTGCCAGCAGCTTTAGACTAGAGTCAGATACGCAGTATTTT. It encodes CASSFRLESDTQYF.

The CDR3 DNA reads as TGTGCCAGCAGCGTAGAAGCTGGGTGGACCGGGGAGCTGTTTTTT. Amino acids: CASSVEAGWTGELFF. V and J are TRBV9 and TRBJ2-2; D is undetermined. Germline V gives CDR1 SGDLS, CDR2 YYNGEE. Deletions cut 0 bases from V and 5 bases from J, with 11 bases between. The CDR3 contains 15 residues.

The V and J genes are TRBV5-1 and TRBJ2-2, with D tentatively TRBD2 (6 bases). This CDR3 comprises 12 residues. V shed 5 bases and J shed 6 bases, with 8 bases lying between them. CDR1 and CDR2 (germline): SGHRS, YFSETQ. The CDR3 protein is CASRLAPGELFF. Written as DNA, the CDR3 is TGCGCCAGCAGACTAGCCCCCGGGGAGCTGTTTTTT.

The V gene is TRBV28, the J gene TRBJ1-1; a possible D gene is TRBD1 (5 bases). The CDR3 totals 14 residues. The V end lost 5 bases, the J end lost 0 bases, and 10 bases lay between the germline ends. Germline V CDR1 and CDR2: MDHEN, SYDVKM. The CDR3 nucleotides read TGTGCCAGCAGTGGGGGGGTCATGAACACTGAAGCTTTCTTT. Translating gives CASSGGVMNTEAFF.

The chain uses TRBV7-6 and TRBJ2-1, with 12 bases fitting TRBD2. This CDR3 spans 16 amino acids. With 0 bases clipped from V and 7 bases from J, the junction kept 4 bases outside the gene matches. CDR1 is SGHVS, CDR2 FNYEAQ, per germline. The CDR3 DNA is TGTGCCAGCAGCTTAGCGGCTAGCGGGGGGGCAAATGAGCAGTTCTTC. Translated, it gives CASSLAASGGANEQFF. Filled out from reference TRBV7-6 and TRBJ2-1, the complete variable domain reads GAGVSQSPRYKVTKRGQDVALRCDPISGHVSLYWYRQALGQGPEFLTYFNYEAQQDKSGLPNDRFSAERPEGSISTLTIQRTEQRDSAMYRCASSLAASGGANEQFFGPGTRLTVL.

Here the CDR3 DNA reads TGCAGTGCCAACTATTATGGCTACACCTTC. Translation gives CSANYYGYTF. The gene calls are TRBV20-1 and TRBJ1-2; D gene unclear. V shed 6 bases and J shed 5 bases, with 7 bases lying between them. This CDR3 region has 10 residues. Germline V lookup: CDR1 DFQATT, CDR2 SNEGSKA (reference sequence).

J is TRBJ1-2 and V is TRBV14, with TRBD1 matching 8 bases. CDR3 size: 14 residues. Unmatched junction bases numbered 10, after V lost 5 bases and J lost 8 bases. Looked up from germline, CDR1 is SGHDN and CDR2 is FVKESK. The CDR3 DNA reads as TGTGCCAGCAGCTCCGGGACAGGCGTCTTCGGCTACACCTTC. Translated: CASSSGTGVFGYTF. Supplemented by reference TRBV14 and TRBJ1-2, the full variable domain reads EAGVTQFPSHSVIEKGQTVTLRCDPISGHDNLYWYRRVMGKEIKFLLHFVKESKQDESGMPNNRFLAERTGGTYSTLKVQPAELEDSGVYFCASSSGTGVFGYTFGSGTRLTVV.

Here the CDR3 reads CATSGLGGYNSPLHF. In nucleotides, the CDR3 is TGTGCCACCAGCGGGCTAGGGGGCTATAATTCACCCCTCCACTTT. This chain connects TRBV15 to TRBJ1-6; the D gene is possibly TRBD1 (6 bases). CDR3 length equals 15 residues. Trimming pared 5 bases from V and 3 bases from J, leaving 11 bases between. Germline assignment: CDR1 LNHNV and CDR2 YYDKDF (reference sequence).

J is TRBJ2-7 and V is TRBV28, with D unclear. The ends were cut back, 10 bases at V and 5 bases at J, with 18 bases in the middle. Germline CDR1 is MDHEN and CDR2 is SYDVKM. The CDR3 extends over 13 amino acids. CDR3 loop: CANRRLRGNEQYF. CDR3 bases: TGTGCCAACCGCCGGCTCCGAGGCAACGAGCAGTACTTC. Complete variable domain (other parts from reference TRBV28 and TRBJ2-7): DVKVTQSSRYLVKRTGEKVFLECVQDMDHENMFWYRQDPGLGLRLIYFSYDVKMKEKGDIPEGYSVSREKKERFSLILESASTNQTSMYLCANRRLRGNEQYFGPGTRLTVT.

This sequence joins TRBV5-4 and TRBJ2-7; possibly TRBD2 for D (5 bases). The germline gives CDR1 SGHNT, CDR2 YYREEE (reference sequence). The length of the CDR3 is 13 residues. V was trimmed by 8 bases and J by 0 bases, leaving 12 bases between them. The CDR3 DNA is TGTGCCAGTCGAGGGAGCTCCTCCTACGAGCAGTACTTC. This gives the protein CASRGSSSYEQYF.

This clone was counted a few times. The J gene is TRBJ1-1, the V gene TRBV5-4; 8 nucleotides agree with TRBD1. Germline CDR1 reads SGHNT; CDR2 reads YYREEE (reference sequence). V trimming: 4 bases; J trimming: 4 bases; junction bases outside the gene matches: 9. This CDR3 has 15 residues. The CDR3 region has the DNA TGTGCCAGCAGCCGGACAGGGATGGGATCCACTGAAGCTTTCTTT. Protein: CASSRTGMGSTEAFF.

The rearrangement joins TRBV18 to TRBJ1-5, with 9 bases that match TRBD1. Germline assignment: CDR1 KGHSH and CDR2 LQKENI. The CDR3 length is 19 residues. The V gene end was trimmed by 3 bases and the J gene end by 1 base; junction bases not matched to a gene: 13. CDR3 loop: CASSPIRRDRALSNQPQHF. The CDR3 DNA reads as TGTGCCAGCTCACCTATACGTCGGGACAGGGCTTTGAGCAATCAGCCCCAGCATTTT.